One and the same sample provided the 2 T cell receptor beta chains below, sequenced in a study of blood T cell repertoires in COVID-19. The method was immunoSEQ multiplex PCR; TCRdb's version includes in-frame clones alone and lacks a portion of them. The sample lists 80,000 to 100,000 clones; around nine tenths were seen once. The sequenced sample consisted of peripheral blood. Every receptor here comes from a man in his forties or fifties with COVID-19, enrolled during active disease.

This sequence joins TRBV3-1 (or the pseudogene TRBV3-2) and TRBJ1-5; no clear D gene. This CDR3 is built from 20 residues. Trimming took 3 bases from V and 0 from J, leaving 24 bases between them. Germline V gene lookup returns CDR1 LGHDT and CDR2 YNNKEL (reference sequence). CDR3: CASSHSVRAGLHYSNQPQHF. CDR3 DNA: TGTGCCAGCAGCCATAGTGTGAGAGCAGGCCTTCATTATAGCAATCAGCCCCAGCATTTT.

The genes are TRBV5-8 and TRBJ2-2, with a possible D match to TRBD2 (6 bases). Germline CDR1 reads SGHTS; CDR2 reads YDEGEE. The CDR3 contains 17 residues. V was shortened by 1 base and J by 2 bases, with 15 bases between the two germline ends. Here the CDR3 DNA reads TGTGCCAGCAGCTTGATTTTAGGGACTTATAACACCGGGGAGCTGTTTTTT. It specifies CASSLILGTYNTGELFF.